A selection of T cell receptor beta chains follows, all from one sample in a study of T cell repertoires in cytomegalovirus infection. Their recognized antigens are unknown. In TCRdb, the reads were re-called with MiXCR into one record per CDR3 protein. The sample yields under 7,000 distinct CDR3 sequences, 45% to 55% seen once. What was sequenced was PBMCs, sequenced either directly or after in vitro stimulation (not recorded which). These receptors all come from a human donor in good health (CMV status not recorded). Some clones in this sample may be carry-over from other donors' samples. Both conserved end residues are trimmed from each CDR3. A D gene is named only where the DNA matches it firmly.

TRBV6-5	TRBD2	ASSALAGAGEQY
TRBV7-8	TRBD1	ASSPGTASNQPKH
TRBV24-1	-	ATSEPTGSSYNEQF
TRBV20-1	-	SALTFYNEQF
TRBV10-3	-	AISEETPSGELF
TRBV6-1	-	ASSSTYGSWDTQY
TRBV5-1	TRBD1	ASRRDRETQY
TRBV12-3/TRBV12-4	TRBD1	ASQGDLKVPSGYT
TRBV7-2	-	ASRKTGEGYEQY
TRBV7-8	-	ASSLYTPGDEQY
TRBV20-1	TRBD1	SATGTGREGELTYEQY
TRBV12-3/TRBV12-4	-	ARGSLSLLGGERSYKEQF
TRBV25-1	-	ARRLGQDQLF
TRBV5-6	-	GGRLTEAF
TRBV7-6	-	ASSLVSGDGGSGNTIY
TRBV6-2/TRBV6-3	TRBD2	ASSEGLAGGGDTQY
TRBV7-3	-	ASSRIVATEAF
TRBV7-2	-	DSPWDTPGDEQY
TRBV7-2	TRBD1	ASSHPTGIIYGYT
TRBV6-5	TRBD1	ASSYRTGVMNTEAF
TRBV27	-	ASSLRQPTNYGYT
TRBV11-2	TRBD1	ASSSTTGGKTFYNEQF
TRBV6-2/TRBV6-3	-	SSSYPPPEHD
TRBV5-4	TRBD2	ASTGGTSGGQETQY
TRBV5-4	-	ASSLARPGLGGYT
TRBV7-2	TRBD1	ARGPGTASNQPQH
TRBV7-2	TRBD2	ASSFREASGRPEGETQY
TRBV11-3	-	ASSFGHALSTDTQY
TRBV10-3	TRBD1	ALSRFGQGDTEAF
TRBV7-9	-	ASSVTGSGDEQF
TRBV27	-	ASSFGLSGGLVEGYT
TRBV6-5	-	DSSMAQKNQPQH
TRBV6-1	-	AGDSWNNEQF
TRBV20-1	TRBD2	SARGGSPSGSTDTQY
TRBV7-8	-	ARRWDTPVDEQS
TRBV7-8	TRBD1	ASSRDRVEQY
TRBV6-1	TRBD1	ASSMGQTDQPQH
TRBV19	TRBD2	DSSIAGIAYEEY
TRBV7-8	-	ARRLDTPCDEQY
TRBV7-2	TRBD2	ASRVRGASGRPEGETQY
TRBV7-2	TRBD2	ASSRGLAGGEQF
TRBV7-2	TRBD2	SSILRGDSGRPEGETQY
TRBV9	-	ASSGTGRHNQPQH
TRBV29-1	TRBD1	SVEFGRGPGPDTQY
TRBV7-2	-	ASSLGGAGAQETQY
TRBV10-3	TRBD2	AISEASGRALFDEQY
TRBV4-1	TRBD2	ASSQDWAGGNTGELF
TRBV6-1	TRBD2	ASRKGTSGSLYEQY
TRBV27	-	ASSLSNLNEQY
TRBV7-8	-	ASSLQRWNAGGETQY
TRBV11-2	TRBD2	ASSSLAGIYEQY